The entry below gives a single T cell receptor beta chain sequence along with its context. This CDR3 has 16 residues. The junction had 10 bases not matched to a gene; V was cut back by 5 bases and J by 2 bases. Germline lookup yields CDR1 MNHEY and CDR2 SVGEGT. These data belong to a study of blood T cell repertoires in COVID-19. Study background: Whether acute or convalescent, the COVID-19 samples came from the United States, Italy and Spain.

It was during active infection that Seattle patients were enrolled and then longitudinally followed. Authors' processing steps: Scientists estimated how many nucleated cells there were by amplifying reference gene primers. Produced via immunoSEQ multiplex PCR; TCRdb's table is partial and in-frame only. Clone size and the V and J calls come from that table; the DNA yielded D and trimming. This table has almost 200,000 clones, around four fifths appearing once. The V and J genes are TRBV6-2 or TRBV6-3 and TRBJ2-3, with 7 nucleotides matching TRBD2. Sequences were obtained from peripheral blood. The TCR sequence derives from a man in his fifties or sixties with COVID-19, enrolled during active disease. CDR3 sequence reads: CASSPVPSGHTDTQYF. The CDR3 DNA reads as TGTGCCAGCAGTCCGGTTCCTAGCGGACACACAGATACGCAGTATTTT.